The rows below give T cell receptor beta chains drawn from one sample of a study of radiation and T cells in renal cell carcinoma. The data were produced by immunoSEQ multiplex PCR, yet TCRdb's version contains in-frame clones alone and is incomplete. The data show roughly 130,000 clones, roughly four fifths seen once. This material consisted of blood, taken from a patient whose treatment included radiotherapy and nephrectomy. These receptors came from a woman aged 55-75 years with renal cell carcinoma. The CDR3 runs from the conserved cysteine through the conserved F or W. D genes are given only for firm matches. Not all rows give a size; the values are once, few, many and, for expanded clones, a class.

j_call,d_call,v_call,clone_size,cdr3_length,cdr3_nt,cdr3_aa
TRBJ2-2,TRBD1,TRBV29-1,NA,13,TGCAGCGCCGCTACAGGGGGCGCCGGGGAGCTGTTTTTT,CSAATGGAGELFF
TRBJ2-7,TRBD1,TRBV10-1,once,13,TGCGCCAGCAGTGTGGGACAGGGGAACGAGCAGTACTTC,CASSVGQGNEQYF
TRBJ2-7,TRBD2,TRBV9,NA,14,TGTGCCAGCAGCGTAGCGGCTAGCGGGGGTGAGCAGTACTTC,CASSVAASGGEQYF
TRBJ1-2,TRBD1,TRBV7-3,NA,15,TGTGCCAGCAGCTTAACGTTTGCAGGGGGCGATGGCTACACCTTC,CASSLTFAGGDGYTF
TRBJ1-1,NA,TRBV2,NA,13,TGTGCCAGCAGTAGACAGGAGGGCACTGAAGCTTTCTTT,CASSRQEGTEAFF
TRBJ2-5,TRBD1,TRBV28,NA,15,TGTGCCAGCAGGATCGGCACCAGGGGGCGGGAGACCCAGTACTTC,CASRIGTRGRETQYF
TRBJ1-2,NA,TRBV6-5,NA,14,TGTGCCATCACCCAGGGGACCGATAAGCGCGGCTACACCTTC,CAITQGTDKRGYTF
TRBJ1-5,NA,TRBV7-2,NA,15,TGTGCCAGCAGCTTAGATAAGCATAGCAATCAGCCCCAGCATTTT,CASSLDKHSNQPQHF
TRBJ1-3,TRBD1,TRBV7-9,NA,15,TGTGCCAGCAGCAGGACAGGGTACTCTGGAAACACCATATATTTT,CASSRTGYSGNTIYF
TRBJ1-5,NA,TRBV2,NA,12,TGTGCCAGCAGTTTCCACCAGGGGAGCCAGCATTTT,CASSFHQGSQHF
TRBJ1-4,NA,TRBV6-6,NA,14,TGTGCCAGCAGTCAAAGCAGGACCTTTCAAAAACTGTTTTTT,CASSQSRTFQKLFF
TRBJ1-2,TRBD1,TRBV28,NA,13,TGTGCCAGCTGCTTACAGGGGAGTAATGGCTACACCTTC,CASCLQGSNGYTF
TRBJ2-3,NA,TRBV2,NA,15,TGTGCCAGCAGTGCTGGGGTCCATAGCACAGATACGCAGTATTTT,CASSAGVHSTDTQYF
TRBJ2-7,NA,TRBV18,NA,15,TGTGCCAGCTCACCAGGTCAGGGGCCAGGGTACGAGCAGTACTTC,CASSPGQGPGYEQYF
TRBJ1-1,NA,TRBV5-1,NA,16,TGCGCCAGCAGCTCGTACGGGGGGACCCCGGCAACTGAAGCTTTCTTT,CASSSYGGTPATEAFF
TRBJ1-2,TRBD1,TRBV5-1,NA,16,TGCGCCAGCAGCTTGGACGGGACAGTCCAGCCCTATGGCTACACCTTC,CASSLDGTVQPYGYTF